This T cell receptor beta chain comes out of a study of OX40 agonist ivuxolimab in advanced cancers. Notes on the study in general: Some patients without response likewise showed low normalized clonal expansion.

This clone was counted once. Its target is unknown. The germline V gene encodes CDR1 MDHEN and CDR2 SYDVKM. V gave up 4 bases and J gave up 2 bases; unmatched junction bases: 4. This CDR3 is built from 15 residues. Sequencing used immunoSEQ multiplex PCR; TCRdb keeps in-frame clones, though not all of them. The sample holds around 51,000 clones, around 73% seen once. This TCR was recovered from an adult with an advanced solid tumor such as melanoma, head and neck, liver or kidney cancer. The starting material was CD4+ or CD8+ T cells sorted from blood, obtained in a trial of the OX40 agonist ivuxolimab. V is TRBV28 and J is TRBJ1-2; TRBD1 matches at 10 bases. CDR3 sequence (DNA): TGTGCCAGCAGTTCCGCGGGACAGGGGAACTATGGCTACACCTTC. This sequence encodes CASSSAGQGNYGYTF.